This TCR beta chain was recovered during a study of T-cell memory formation after mild COVID-19. Whole-study context: Largely donor-specific sequence clusters came from two donors.

The CDR3 has 15 amino acids. Trimming took off 5 bases at V and 0 bases at J, with 14 bases between the two ends. Points from the study as a whole: Memory cells collected pre-infection included some clones that later responded, suggesting cross-reactive memory joined.

This clonotype came up a few times. What it recognizes is unknown. Constant-segment-primed 5'RACE gave TCR alpha and TCR beta cDNA libraries with sample barcodes and UMIs. MiXCR, run by TCRdb on the 5' RACE reads, gives a single entry per CDR3 protein. The sample consists of about 610,000 distinct CDR3 sequences, approximately 15% of them appearing once. The sequence came from an adult woman who had mild COVID-19 (a few samples of this study predate the infection). Cell type and time point are not known. The chain joins TRBV12-3 or TRBV12-4 to TRBJ2-7; D may correspond to TRBD1 or TRBD2 (5 bases each). Material: PBMCs or a T cell subset sorted from them (not recorded which). The CDR3 sequence is CASSPGPRSSYEQYF. CDR3 DNA sequence: TGTGCCAGCAGTCCGGGGCCCAGGAGCTCCTACGAGCAGTACTTC.